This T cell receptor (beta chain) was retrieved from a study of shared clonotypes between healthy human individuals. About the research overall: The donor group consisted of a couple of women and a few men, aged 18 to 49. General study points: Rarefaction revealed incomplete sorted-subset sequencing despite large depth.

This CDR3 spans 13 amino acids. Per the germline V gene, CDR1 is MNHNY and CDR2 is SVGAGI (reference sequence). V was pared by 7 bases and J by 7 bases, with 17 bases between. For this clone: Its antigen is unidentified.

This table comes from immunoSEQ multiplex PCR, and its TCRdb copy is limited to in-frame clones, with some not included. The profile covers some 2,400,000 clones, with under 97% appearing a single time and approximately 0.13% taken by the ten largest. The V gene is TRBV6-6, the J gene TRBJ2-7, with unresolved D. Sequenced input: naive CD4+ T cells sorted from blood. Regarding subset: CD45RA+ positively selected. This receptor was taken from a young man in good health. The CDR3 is CASTVVGSLEQYF. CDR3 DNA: TGTGCCAGCACGGTGGTGGGGTCCTTGGAGCAGTACTTC.